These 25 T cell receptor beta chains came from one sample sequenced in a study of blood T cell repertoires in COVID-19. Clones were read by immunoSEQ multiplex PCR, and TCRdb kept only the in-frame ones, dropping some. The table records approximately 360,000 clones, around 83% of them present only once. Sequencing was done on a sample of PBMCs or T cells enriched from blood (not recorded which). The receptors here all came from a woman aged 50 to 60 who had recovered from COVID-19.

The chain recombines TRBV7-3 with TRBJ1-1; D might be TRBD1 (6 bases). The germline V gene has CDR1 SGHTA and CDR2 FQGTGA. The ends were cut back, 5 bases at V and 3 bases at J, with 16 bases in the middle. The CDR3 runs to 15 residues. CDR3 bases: TGTGCCAGCAGCGCCCAGGGAGAGGGGGACACTGAAGCTTTCTTT. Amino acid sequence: CASSAQGEGDTEAFF.

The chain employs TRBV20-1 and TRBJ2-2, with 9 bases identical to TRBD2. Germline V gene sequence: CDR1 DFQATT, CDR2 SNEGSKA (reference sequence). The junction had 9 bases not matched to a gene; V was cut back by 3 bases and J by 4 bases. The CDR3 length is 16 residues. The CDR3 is CSASFGGRARTGELFF. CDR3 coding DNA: TGCAGTGCTAGTTTTGGCGGGAGGGCCCGCACCGGGGAGCTGTTTTTT.

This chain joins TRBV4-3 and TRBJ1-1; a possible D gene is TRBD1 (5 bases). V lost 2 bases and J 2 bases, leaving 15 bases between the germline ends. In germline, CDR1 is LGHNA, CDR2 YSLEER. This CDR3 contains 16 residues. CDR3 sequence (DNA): TGCGCCAGCAGCCAAATACTTGCTGACAGAAACACTGAAGCTTTCTTT. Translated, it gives CASSQILADRNTEAFF.

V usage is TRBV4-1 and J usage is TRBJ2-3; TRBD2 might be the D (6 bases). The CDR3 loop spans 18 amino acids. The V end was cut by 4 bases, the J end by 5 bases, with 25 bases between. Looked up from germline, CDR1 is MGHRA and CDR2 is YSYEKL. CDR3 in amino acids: CASSRQVVGQGGGDTQYF. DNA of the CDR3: TGCGCCAGCAGCCGCCAAGTTGTTGGGCAGGGAGGTGGAGATACGCAGTATTTT.

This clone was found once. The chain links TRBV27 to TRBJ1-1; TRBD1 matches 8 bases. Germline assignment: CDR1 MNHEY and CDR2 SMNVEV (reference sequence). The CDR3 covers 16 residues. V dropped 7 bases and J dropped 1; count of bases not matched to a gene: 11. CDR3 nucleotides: TGTGCCAGCACCCGACGGGGCCAGGGGGCGAACACTGAAGCTTTCTTT. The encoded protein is CASTRRGQGANTEAFF.

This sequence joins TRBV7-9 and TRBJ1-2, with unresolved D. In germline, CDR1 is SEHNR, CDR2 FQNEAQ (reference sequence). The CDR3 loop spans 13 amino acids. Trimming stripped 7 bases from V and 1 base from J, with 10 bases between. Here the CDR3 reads CASTPGINYGYTF. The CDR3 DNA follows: TGTGCCAGCACCCCAGGTATTAACTATGGCTACACCTTC.

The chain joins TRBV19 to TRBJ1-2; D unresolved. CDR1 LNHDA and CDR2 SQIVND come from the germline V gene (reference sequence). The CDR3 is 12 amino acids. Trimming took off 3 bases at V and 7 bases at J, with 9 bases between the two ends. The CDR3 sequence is CASSIRGGGYTF. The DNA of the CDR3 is TGTGCCAGTAGTATTCGGGGAGGTGGCTACACCTTC.

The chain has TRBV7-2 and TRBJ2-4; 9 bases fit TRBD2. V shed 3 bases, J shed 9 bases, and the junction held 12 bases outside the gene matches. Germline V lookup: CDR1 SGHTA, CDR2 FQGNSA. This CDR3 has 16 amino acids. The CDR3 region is CASSFSGGNLVGIQYF. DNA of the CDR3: TGTGCCAGCAGCTTTAGCGGGGGAAACCTAGTCGGCATTCAGTACTTC.

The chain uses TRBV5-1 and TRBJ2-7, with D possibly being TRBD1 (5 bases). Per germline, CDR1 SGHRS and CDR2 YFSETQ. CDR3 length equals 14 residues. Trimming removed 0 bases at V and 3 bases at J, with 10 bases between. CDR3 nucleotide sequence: TGCGCCAGCAGCTTGGGCGATAGGGGCTACGAGCAGTACTTC. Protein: CASSLGDRGYEQYF.

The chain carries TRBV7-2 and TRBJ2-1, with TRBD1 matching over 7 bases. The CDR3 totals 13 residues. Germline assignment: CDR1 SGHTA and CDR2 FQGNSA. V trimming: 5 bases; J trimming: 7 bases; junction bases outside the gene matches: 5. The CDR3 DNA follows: TGTGCCAGCAGCAGACAGGGAAGGAATGAGCAGTTCTTC. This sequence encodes CASSRQGRNEQFF.

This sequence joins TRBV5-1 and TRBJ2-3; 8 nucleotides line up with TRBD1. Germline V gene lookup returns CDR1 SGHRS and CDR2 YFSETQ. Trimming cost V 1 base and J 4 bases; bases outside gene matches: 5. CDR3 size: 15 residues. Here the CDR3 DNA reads TGCGCCAGCAGCTTGACAGGGGGGACGTCAGATACGCAGTATTTT. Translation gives CASSLTGGTSDTQYF.

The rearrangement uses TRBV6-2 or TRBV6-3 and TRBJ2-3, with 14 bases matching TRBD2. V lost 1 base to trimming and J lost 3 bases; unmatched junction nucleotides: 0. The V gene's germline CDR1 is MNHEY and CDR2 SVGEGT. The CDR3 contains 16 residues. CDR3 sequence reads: CASSYWTSGRTDTQYF. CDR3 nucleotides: TGTGCCAGCAGTTACTGGACTAGCGGGAGGACAGATACGCAGTATTTT.

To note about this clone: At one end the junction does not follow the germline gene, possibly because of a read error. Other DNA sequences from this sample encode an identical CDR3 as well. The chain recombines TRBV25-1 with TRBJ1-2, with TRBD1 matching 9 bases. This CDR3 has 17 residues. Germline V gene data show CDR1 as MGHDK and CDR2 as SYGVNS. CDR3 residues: CASSELGQGSVGYGYTF. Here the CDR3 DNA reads TGTGCCAGTAGTGAATTAGGACAGGGGTCCGTGGGCTATGGCTACACCTTC.

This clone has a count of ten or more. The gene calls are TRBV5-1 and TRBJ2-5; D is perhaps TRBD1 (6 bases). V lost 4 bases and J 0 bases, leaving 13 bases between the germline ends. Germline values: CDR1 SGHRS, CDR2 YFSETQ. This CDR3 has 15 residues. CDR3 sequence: CASSPGTQYQETQYF. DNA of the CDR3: TGCGCCAGCAGCCCCGGGACACAGTACCAAGAGACCCAGTACTTC.

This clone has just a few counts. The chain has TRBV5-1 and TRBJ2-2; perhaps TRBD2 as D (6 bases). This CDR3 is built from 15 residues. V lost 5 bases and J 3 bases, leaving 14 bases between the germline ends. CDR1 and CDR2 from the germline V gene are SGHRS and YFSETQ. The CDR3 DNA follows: TGCGCCAGCAGTGATGCGGGGCGCTACACCGGGGAGCTGTTTTTT. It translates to CASSDAGRYTGELFF.

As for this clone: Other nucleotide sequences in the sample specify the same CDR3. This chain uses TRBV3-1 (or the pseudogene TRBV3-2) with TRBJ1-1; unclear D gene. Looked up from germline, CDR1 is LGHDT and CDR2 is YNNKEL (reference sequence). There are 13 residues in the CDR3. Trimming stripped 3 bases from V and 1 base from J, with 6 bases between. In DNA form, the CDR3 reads TGTGCCAGCAGCCACGGAGGGAACACTGAAGCTTTCTTT. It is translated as CASSHGGNTEAFF.

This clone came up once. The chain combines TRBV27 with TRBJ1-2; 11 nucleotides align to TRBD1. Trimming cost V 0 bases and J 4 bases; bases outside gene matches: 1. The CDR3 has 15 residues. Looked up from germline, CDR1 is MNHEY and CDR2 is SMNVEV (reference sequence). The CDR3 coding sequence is TGTGCCAGCAGTTTATCAGGGACAGGGGGCTATGGCTACACCTTC. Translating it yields CASSLSGTGGYGYTF.

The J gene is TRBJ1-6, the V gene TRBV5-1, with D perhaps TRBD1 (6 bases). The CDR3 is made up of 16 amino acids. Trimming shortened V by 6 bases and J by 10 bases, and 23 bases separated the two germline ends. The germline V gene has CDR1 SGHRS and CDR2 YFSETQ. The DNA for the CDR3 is TGCGCCAGCAAAGCCCAAGCGGGGGGCGCCGGATCACCCCTCCACTTT. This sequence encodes CASKAQAGGAGSPLHF.

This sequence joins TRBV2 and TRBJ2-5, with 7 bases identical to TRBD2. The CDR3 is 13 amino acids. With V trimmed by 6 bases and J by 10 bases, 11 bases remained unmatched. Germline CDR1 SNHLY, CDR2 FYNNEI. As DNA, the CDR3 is TGTGCCAGCAGAGAGGGACTACCGCTAGGCCAGTACTTC. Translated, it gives CASREGLPLGQYF.

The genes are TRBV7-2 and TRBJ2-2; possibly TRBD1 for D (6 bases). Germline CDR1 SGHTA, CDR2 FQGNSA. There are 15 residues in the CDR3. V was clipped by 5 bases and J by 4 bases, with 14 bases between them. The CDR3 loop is CASSVDRTATGELFF. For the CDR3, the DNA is TGTGCCAGCAGCGTGGACAGAACGGCCACCGGGGAGCTGTTTTTT.

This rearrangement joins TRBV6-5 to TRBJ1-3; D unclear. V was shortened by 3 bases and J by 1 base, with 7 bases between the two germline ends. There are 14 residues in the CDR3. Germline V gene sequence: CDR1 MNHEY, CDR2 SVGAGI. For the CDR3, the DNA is TGTGCCAGCAGTTATGGCGGTTCTGGAAACACCATATATTTT. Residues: CASSYGGSGNTIYF.

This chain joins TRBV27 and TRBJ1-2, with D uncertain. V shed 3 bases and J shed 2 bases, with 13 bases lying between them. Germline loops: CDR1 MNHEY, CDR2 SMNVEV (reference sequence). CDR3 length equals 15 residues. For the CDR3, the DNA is TGTGCCAGCAGTTTGGACGGGATCCTAAACTATGGCTACACCTTC. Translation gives CASSLDGILNYGYTF.

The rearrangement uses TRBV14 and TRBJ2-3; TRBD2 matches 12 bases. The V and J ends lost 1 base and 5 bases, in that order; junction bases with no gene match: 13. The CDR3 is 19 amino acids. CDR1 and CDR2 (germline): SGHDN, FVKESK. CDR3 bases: TGTGCCAGCAGCCAAGTCGTGGGGCTAGCGGGAGGGCTGGAAGATACGCAGTATTTT. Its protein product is CASSQVVGLAGGLEDTQYF.

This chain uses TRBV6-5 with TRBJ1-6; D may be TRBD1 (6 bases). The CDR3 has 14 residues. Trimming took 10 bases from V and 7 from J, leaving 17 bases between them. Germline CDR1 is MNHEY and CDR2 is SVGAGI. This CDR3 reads CATGLGAVNSPLHF. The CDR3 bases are TGTGCCACGGGGTTGGGGGCGGTAAATTCACCCCTCCACTTT.

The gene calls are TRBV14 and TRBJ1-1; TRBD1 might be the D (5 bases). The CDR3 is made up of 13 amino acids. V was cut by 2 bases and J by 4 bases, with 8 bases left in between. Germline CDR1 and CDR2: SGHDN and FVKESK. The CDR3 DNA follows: TGTGCCAGCAGCCAAAGAAGGGGCACTGAAGCTTTCTTT. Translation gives CASSQRRGTEAFF.